The text below deals with one T cell receptor (beta chain). Which antigen it targets is not known. No much larger clonotype is one base removed from it; base qualities were not supplied. These data come from a study of blood T cell repertoires in COVID-19 (TCRdb year 2020). For the wider study: Collaborator samples came from the United States, Italy and Spain and covered acute and convalescent phases of COVID-19. The prospective study material was composed of cDNA or gDNA derived from T cells, B-cell-depleted T cells, or PBMCs. The dataset comprised deeply sampled blood TCRbeta repertoires from subjects exposed to, actively infected with, or recovered from COVID-19. The repertoires were released in a freely available public database meant as a resource for research on the immune response to SARS-CoV-2. Samples were obtained from the ongoing ImmuneRACE study (first 160 participants) and from 1,200 or so subjects provided by 6 global collaborators. Sample metadata almost always included a de-identified subject ID, COVID-19 status, age in years and sex. Where HLA class I and class II types were available, the types were taken from metadata supplied by the sample provider, not from assay-based typing.

TCRbeta CDR3 regions were amplified from genomic DNA using the immunoSEQ Assay, a bias-controlled multiplex PCR. Per the authors' processing: Nucleated cell counts per sample were estimated from amplification of reference gene primers within the assay. To quantify the absolute abundance of each unique TCRbeta CDR3 rearrangement, sequence reads were collapsed and filtered. For each sample, productive Simpson clonality was calculated as the square root of Simpson's diversity index across productive rearrangements. TCRdb took this table from immuneACCESS and kept in-frame rearrangements with V and J called. Such tables lack part of the clones; where checked against another copy, unresolved V genes explain under half of the gap, and the rest is unexplained. That table gives V, J and clone size, and the DNA gave D and trimming. This sample comprises 300,000 to 400,000 clones, around 85% of them detected only once. The ten largest clonotypes hold roughly 4.2% of the sample.

The CDR3, cysteine through phenylalanine, is 13 amino acids long. The kept DNA is CDR3 alone, 39 bases in frame from the first base. Beyond this particular receptor, the publication reports: Clinical and demographic metadata were provided uncurated, with the amount varying by source and participant.

In the prospective study, participants were about 18 to 95 years old, resided in approximately 25 geographic areas of the United States, and were enrolled through a virtual design. To assign participants to cohorts, the prospective study relied on clinical history that participants themselves reported in a screening survey and a study questionnaire. In the prospective study, whole blood, serum and a nasopharyngeal or oropharyngeal swab were collected from each participant by mobile phlebotomists. Additional blood draws and questionnaires over an approximately 2-month period could optionally be provided by prospective study participants. Prospective study blood samples were shipped either frozen or at room temperature before DNA extraction.

Material: PBMCs or T cells enriched from blood (not recorded which). The TCR sequence derives from a woman between 40 and 50 years old with acute COVID-19. The receptor chain draws on TRBV21-1 and TRBJ1-2; the D segment call TRBD1 is taken from the table without a DNA check. TRBV21-1 is termed a pseudogene. This receptor has the CDR3 CASADRAVYGYTF. In nucleotides, the sequence is TGTGCCAGCGCCGACAGGGCCGTCTATGGCTACACCTTC.